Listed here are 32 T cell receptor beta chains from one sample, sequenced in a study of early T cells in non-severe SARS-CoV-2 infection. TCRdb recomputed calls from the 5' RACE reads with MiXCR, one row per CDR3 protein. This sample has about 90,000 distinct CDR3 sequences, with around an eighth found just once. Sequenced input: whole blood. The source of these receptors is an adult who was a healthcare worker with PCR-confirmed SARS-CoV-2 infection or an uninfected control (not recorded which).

The CDR3 sequence is CASSPLAGATGELFF. The DNA of the CDR3 is TGTGCCAGCAGCCCTCTAGCGGGAGCCACCGGGGAGCTGTTTTTT. The V call is TRBV7-3, the J call TRBJ2-2; 10 positions agree with TRBD2. The length of the CDR3 is 15 residues. The V and J ends lost 5 bases and 4 bases, in that order; junction bases with no gene match: 4. Germline loops: CDR1 SGHTA, CDR2 FQGTGA.

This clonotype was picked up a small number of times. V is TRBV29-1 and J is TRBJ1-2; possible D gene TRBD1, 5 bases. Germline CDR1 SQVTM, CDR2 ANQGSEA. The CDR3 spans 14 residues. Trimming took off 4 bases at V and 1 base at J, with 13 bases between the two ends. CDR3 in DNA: TGCAGCGTTGGGGGGGAGGACCTTAACTATGGCTACACCTTC. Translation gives CSVGGEDLNYGYTF.

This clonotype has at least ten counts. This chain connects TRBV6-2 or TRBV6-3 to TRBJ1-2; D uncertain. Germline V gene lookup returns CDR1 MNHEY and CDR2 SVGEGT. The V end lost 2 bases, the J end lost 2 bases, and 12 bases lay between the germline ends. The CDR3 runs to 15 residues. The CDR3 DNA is TGTGCCAGCAGTTACGTGGGGAAGGCCAACTATGGCTACACCTTC. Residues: CASSYVGKANYGYTF.

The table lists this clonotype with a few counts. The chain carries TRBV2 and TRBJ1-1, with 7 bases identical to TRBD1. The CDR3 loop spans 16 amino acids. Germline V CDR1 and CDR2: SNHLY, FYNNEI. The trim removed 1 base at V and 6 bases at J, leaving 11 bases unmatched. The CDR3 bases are TGTGCCAGCAGTGAAGGATTATCTCGACAGGGCTCTGAAGCTTTCTTT. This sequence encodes CASSEGLSRQGSEAFF.

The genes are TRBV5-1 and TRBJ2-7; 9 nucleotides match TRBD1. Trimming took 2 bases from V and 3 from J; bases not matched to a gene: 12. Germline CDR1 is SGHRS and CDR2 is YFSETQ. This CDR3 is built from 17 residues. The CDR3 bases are TGCGCCAGCAGCTTAGATACAGGGGGCGTTCCTGTCTACGAGCAGTACTTC. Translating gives CASSLDTGGVPVYEQYF.

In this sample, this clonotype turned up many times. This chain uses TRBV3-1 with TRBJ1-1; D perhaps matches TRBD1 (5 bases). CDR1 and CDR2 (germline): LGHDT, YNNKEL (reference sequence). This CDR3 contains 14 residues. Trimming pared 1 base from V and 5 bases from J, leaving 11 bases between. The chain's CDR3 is CASSQVGGGTEAFF. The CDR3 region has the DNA TGTGCCAGCAGCCAAGTAGGTGGGGGGACTGAAGCTTTCTTT.

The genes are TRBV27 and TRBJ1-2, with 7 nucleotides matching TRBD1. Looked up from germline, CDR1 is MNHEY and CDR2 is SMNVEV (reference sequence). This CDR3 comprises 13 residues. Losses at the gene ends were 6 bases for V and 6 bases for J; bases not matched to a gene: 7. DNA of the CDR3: TGTGCCAGCAGGCTAACAGGGGTGAATGGCTACACCTTC. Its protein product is CASRLTGVNGYTF.

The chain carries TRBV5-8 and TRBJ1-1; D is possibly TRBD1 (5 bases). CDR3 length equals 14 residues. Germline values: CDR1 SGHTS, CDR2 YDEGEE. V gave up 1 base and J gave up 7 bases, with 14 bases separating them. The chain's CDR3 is CASSLLRGGFEAFF. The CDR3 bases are TGTGCCAGCAGCTTGCTACGGGGGGGTTTTGAAGCTTTCTTT. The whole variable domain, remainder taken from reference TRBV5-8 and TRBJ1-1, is EAGVTQSPTHLIKTRGQQATLRCSPISGHTSVYWYQQALGLGLQFLLWYDEGEERNRGNFPPRFSGRQFPNYSSELNVNALELEDSALYLCASSLLRGGFEAFFGQGTRLTVV.

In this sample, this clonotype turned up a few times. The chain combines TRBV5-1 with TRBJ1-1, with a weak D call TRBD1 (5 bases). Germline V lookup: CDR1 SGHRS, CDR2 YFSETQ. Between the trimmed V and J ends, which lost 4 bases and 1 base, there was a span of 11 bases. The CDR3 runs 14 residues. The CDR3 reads CASSAQGWNTEAFF. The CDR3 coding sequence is TGCGCCAGCAGCGCGCAGGGATGGAACACTGAAGCTTTCTTT.

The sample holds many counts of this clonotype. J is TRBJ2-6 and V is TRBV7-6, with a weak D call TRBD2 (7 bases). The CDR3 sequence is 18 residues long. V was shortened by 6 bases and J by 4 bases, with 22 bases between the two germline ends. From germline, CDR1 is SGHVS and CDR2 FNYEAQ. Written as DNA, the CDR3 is TGTGCCAGCAGACGGACCCCAGGGGCGGGGGCCGGGGCCAACGTCCTGACTTTC. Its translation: CASRRTPGAGAGANVLTF.

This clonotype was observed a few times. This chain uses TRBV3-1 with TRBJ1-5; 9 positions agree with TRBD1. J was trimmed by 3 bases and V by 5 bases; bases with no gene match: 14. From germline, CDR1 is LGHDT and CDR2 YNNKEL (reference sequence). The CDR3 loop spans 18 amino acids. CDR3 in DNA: TGTGCCAGCAGCGAAGGGTTGTCCCGGACAGGGGACAATCAGCCCCAGCATTTT. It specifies CASSEGLSRTGDNQPQHF.

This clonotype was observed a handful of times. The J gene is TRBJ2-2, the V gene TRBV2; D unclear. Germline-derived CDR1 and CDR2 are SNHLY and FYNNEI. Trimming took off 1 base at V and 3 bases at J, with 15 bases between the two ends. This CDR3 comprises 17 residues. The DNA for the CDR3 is TGTGCCAGCAGTGAAGGCTCAGGAATTGGGTACACCGGGGAGCTGTTTTTT. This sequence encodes CASSEGSGIGYTGELFF.

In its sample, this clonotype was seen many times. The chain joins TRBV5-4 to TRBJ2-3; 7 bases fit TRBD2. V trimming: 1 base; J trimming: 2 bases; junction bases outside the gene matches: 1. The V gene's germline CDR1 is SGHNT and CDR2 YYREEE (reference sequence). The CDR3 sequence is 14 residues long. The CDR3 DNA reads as TGTGCCAGCAGCTTGCGGGAGGCCACAGATACGCAGTATTTT. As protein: CASSLREATDTQYF.

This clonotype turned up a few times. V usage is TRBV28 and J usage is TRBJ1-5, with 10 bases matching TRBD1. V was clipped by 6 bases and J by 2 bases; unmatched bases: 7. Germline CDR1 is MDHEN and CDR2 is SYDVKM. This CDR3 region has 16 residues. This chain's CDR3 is CASRDRDRGGNQPQHF. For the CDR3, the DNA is TGTGCCAGCAGGGACCGGGACAGGGGAGGCAATCAGCCCCAGCATTTT. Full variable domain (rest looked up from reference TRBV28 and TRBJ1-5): DVKVTQSSRYLVKRTGEKVFLECVQDMDHENMFWYRQDPGLGLRLIYFSYDVKMKEKGDIPEGYSVSREKKERFSLILESASTNQTSMYLCASRDRDRGGNQPQHFGDGTRLSIL.

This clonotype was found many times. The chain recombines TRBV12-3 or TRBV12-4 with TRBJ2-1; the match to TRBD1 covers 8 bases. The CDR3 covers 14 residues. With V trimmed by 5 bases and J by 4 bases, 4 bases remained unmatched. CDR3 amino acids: CASSGQGRYNEQFF. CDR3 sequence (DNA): TGTGCCAGCAGTGGACAGGGTAGATACAATGAGCAGTTCTTC.

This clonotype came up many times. The CDR3 sequence is CASSYSRLVGTQYF. The DNA of the CDR3 is TGTGCCAGCAGTTACTCGAGGCTAGTCGGGACCCAGTACTTC. V usage is TRBV6-2 or TRBV6-3 and J usage is TRBJ2-5; the D is unclear. Trimming stripped 0 bases from V and 7 bases from J, with 12 bases between. From germline, CDR1 is MNHEY and CDR2 SVGEGT. The CDR3 runs to 14 residues.

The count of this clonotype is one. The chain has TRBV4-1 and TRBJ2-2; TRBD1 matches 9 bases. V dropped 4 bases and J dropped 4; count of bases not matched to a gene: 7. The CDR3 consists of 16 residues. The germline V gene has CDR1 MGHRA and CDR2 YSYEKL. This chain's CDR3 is CASSPGQGPTTGELFF. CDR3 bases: TGCGCCAGCAGCCCAGGACAGGGGCCAACCACCGGGGAGCTGTTTTTT.

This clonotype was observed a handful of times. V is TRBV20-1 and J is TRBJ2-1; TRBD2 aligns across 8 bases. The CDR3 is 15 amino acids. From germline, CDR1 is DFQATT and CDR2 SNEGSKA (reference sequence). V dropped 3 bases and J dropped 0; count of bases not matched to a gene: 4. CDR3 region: CSASRLALSYNEQFF. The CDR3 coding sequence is TGCAGTGCTAGCAGACTAGCGCTCTCCTACAATGAGCAGTTCTTC.

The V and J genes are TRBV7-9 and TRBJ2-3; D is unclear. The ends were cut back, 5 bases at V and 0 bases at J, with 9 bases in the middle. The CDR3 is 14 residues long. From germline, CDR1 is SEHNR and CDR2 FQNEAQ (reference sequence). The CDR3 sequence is CASSEVDSTDTQYF. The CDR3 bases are TGTGCCAGCAGCGAAGTGGACAGCACAGATACGCAGTATTTT. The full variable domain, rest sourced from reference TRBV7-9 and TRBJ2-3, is DTGVSQNPRHKITKRGQNVTFRCDPISEHNRLYWYRQTLGQGPEFLTYFQNEAQLEKSRLLSDRFSAERPKGSFSTLEIQRTEQGDSAMYLCASSEVDSTDTQYFGPGTRLTVL.

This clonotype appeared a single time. The CDR3 is CASSQGQFHNQPQHF. The CDR3 DNA reads as TGTGCCAGCAGCCAGGGACAGTTCCACAATCAGCCCCAGCATTTT. The chain is built from TRBV28 and TRBJ1-5; 7 bases map to TRBD1. The germline CDR1 and CDR2 sequences are MDHEN and SYDVKM. The ends lost 6 bases at V and 3 bases at J; junction bases unmatched: 8. The CDR3 spans 15 residues.

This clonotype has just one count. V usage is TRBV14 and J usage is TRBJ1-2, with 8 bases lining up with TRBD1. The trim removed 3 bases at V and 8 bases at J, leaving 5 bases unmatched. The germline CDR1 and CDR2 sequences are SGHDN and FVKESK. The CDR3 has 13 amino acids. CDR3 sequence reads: CASSHRGLRGYTF. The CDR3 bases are TGTGCCAGCAGCCACAGGGGGCTAAGGGGCTACACCTTC.

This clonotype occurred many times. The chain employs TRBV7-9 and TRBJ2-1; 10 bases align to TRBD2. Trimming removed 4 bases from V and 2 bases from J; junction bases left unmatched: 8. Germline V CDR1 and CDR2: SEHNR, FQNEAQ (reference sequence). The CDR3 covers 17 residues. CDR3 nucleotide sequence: TGTGCCAGCAGCTCCGAATCAAGCGGGAGGGCCTACAATGAGCAGTTCTTC. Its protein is CASSSESSGRAYNEQFF.

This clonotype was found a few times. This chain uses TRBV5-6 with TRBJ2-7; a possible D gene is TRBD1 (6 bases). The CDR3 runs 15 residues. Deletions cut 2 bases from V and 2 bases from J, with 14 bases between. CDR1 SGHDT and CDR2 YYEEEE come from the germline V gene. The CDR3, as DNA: TGTGCCAGCAGCTTACGGCAGGGGATTGCCTACGAGCAGTACTTC. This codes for CASSLRQGIAYEQYF.

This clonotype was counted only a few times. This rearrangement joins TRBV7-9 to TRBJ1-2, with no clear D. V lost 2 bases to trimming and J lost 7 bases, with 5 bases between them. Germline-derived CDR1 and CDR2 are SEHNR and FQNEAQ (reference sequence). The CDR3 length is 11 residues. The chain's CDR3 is CASSLSSGYTF. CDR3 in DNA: TGTGCCAGCAGCTTATCGTCTGGCTACACCTTC. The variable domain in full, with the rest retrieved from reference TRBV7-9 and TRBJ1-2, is DTGVSQNPRHKITKRGQNVTFRCDPISEHNRLYWYRQTLGQGPEFLTYFQNEAQLEKSRLLSDRFSAERPKGSFSTLEIQRTEQGDSAMYLCASSLSSGYTFGSGTRLTVV.

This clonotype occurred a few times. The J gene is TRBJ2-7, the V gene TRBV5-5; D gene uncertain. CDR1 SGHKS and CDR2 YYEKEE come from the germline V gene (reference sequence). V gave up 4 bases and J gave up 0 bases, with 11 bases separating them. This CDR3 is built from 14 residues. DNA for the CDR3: TGTGCCAGCAGCCCGCGTGTAAACTCCTACGAGCAGTACTTC. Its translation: CASSPRVNSYEQYF. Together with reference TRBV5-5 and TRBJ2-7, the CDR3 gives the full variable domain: DAGVTQSPTHLIKTRGQQVTLRCSPISGHKSVSWYQQVLGQGPQFIFQYYEKEERGRGNFPDRFSARQFPNYSSELNVNALLLGDSALYLCASSPRVNSYEQYFGPGTRLTVT.

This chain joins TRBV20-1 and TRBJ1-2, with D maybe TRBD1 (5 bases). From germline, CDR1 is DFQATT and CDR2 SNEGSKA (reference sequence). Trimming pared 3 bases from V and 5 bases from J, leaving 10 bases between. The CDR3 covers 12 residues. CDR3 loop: CSASGTAYGYTF. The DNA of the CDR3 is TGCAGTGCTAGCGGGACGGCATATGGCTACACCTTC.

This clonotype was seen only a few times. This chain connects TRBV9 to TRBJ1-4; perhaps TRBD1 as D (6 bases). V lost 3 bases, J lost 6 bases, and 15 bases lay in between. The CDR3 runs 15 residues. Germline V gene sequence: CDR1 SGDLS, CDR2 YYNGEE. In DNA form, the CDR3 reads TGTGCCAGCAGCGCCGGGGGGCGGCCGGATGAAAAACTGTTTTTT. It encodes CASSAGGRPDEKLFF. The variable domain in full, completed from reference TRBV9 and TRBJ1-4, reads DSGVTQTPKHLITATGQRVTLRCSPRSGDLSVYWYQQSLDQGLQFLIQYYNGEERAKGNILERFSAQQFPDLHSELNLSSLELGDSALYFCASSAGGRPDEKLFFGSGTQLSVL.

The CDR3 reads CASSGYRAGNEQFF. CDR3 sequence (DNA): TGTGCCAGCAGCGGTTACCGGGCGGGCAATGAGCAGTTCTTC. This chain joins TRBV7-6 and TRBJ2-1, with D maybe TRBD2 (5 bases). With 5 bases removed from V and 6 bases from J, the gap between germline ends came to 14 bases. This CDR3 has 14 residues. In germline, CDR1 is SGHVS, CDR2 FNYEAQ.

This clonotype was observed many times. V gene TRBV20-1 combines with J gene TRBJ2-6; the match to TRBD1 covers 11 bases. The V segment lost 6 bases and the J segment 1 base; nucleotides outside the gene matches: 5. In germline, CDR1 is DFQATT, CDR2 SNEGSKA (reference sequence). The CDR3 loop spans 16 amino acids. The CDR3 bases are TGCAGTGCCGGACAGGGGGCATGGTCTGGGGCCAACGTCCTGACTTTC. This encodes CSAGQGAWSGANVLTF.

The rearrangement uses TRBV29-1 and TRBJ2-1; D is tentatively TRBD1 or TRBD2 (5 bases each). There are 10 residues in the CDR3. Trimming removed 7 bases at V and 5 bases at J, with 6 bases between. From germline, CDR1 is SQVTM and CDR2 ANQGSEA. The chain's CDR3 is CSGGNNEQFF. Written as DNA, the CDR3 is TGCAGCGGGGGGAACAATGAGCAGTTCTTC.

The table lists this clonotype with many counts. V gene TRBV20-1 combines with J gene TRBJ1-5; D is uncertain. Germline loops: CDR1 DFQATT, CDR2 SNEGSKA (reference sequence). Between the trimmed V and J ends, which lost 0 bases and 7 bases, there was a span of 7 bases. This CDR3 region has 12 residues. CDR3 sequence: CSARDAWQPQHF. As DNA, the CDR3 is TGCAGTGCTAGAGATGCGTGGCAGCCCCAGCATTTT.

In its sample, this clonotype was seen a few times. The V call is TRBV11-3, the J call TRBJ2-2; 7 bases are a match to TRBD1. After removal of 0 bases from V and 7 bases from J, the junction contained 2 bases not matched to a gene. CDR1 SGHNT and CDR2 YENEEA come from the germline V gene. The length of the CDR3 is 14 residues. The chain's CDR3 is CASSLEGGGGELFF. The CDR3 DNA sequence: TGTGCCAGCAGCTTAGAAGGGGGCGGCGGGGAGCTGTTTTTT.